The text below deals with one TCR beta chain. With 4 bases clipped from V and 1 base from J, the junction kept 1 base outside the gene matches. The CDR3 length is 15 residues. The data originate from a study of tumor-infiltrating lymphocytes in oesophageal squamous cell carcinoma. TCRdb reprocessed the PCR reads via MiXCR and lists one record per CDR3 protein. The profile shows over 9,500 distinct CDR3 sequences, about 50% of them singletons. The chain carries TRBV12-3 or TRBV12-4 and TRBJ2-3; 11 bases map to TRBD2. This receptor was identified in a male donor with esophageal squamous cell carcinoma. The sample was esophageal tumor tissue. CDR3 bases: TGTGCCAGCAGTTCACTAGCGGGAGGCACAGATACGCAGTATTTT. This codes for CASSSLAGGTDTQYF.